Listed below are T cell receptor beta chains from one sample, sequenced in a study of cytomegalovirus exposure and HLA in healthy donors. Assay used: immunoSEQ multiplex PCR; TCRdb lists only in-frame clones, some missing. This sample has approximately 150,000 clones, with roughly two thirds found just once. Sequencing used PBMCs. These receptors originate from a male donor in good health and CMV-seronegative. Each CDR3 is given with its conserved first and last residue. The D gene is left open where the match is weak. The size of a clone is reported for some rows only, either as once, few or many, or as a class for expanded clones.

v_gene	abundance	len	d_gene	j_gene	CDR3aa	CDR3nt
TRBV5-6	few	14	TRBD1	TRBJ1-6	CASSSGTGVAPLHF	TGTGCCAGCAGCTCTGGGACAGGGGTTGCACCCCTCCACTTT
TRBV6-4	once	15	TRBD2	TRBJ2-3	CASSGTSGATDTQYF	TGTGCCAGCAGTGGGACTAGCGGGGCCACAGATACGCAGTATTTT
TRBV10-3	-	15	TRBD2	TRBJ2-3	CAISDWKRGGDTQYF	TGTGCCATCAGTGACTGGAAGCGGGGTGGAGATACGCAGTATTTT
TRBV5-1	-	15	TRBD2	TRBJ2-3	CASSLDSGGLDTQYF	TGCGCCAGCAGCTTAGATAGCGGGGGCCTAGATACGCAGTATTTT
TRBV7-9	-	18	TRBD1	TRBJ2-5	CASSFEVRWTGVWETQYF	TGTGCCAGCAGCTTTGAGGTCAGATGGACAGGGGTTTGGGAGACCCAGTACTTC
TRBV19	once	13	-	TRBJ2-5	CASSAISQETQYF	TGTGCCAGTAGTGCCATCAGCCAAGAGACCCAGTACTTC
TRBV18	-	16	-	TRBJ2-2	CASSLTRDASTGELFF	TGTGCCAGCTCACTCACCCGGGATGCAAGCACCGGGGAGCTGTTTTTT
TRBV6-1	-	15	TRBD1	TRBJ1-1	CASSVSGQGTTEAFF	TGTGCCAGCAGTGTCTCCGGACAGGGAACCACTGAAGCTTTCTTT
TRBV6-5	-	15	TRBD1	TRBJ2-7	CASSPRDREKGEQYF	TGTGCCAGCAGTCCCCGAGACAGGGAGAAAGGCGAGCAGTACTTC
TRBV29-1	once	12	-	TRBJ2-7	CSVEGQYYEQYF	TGCAGCGTTGAAGGACAGTACTACGAGCAGTACTTC
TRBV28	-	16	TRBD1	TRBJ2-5	CASSLWGTGERETQYF	TGTGCCAGCAGTTTATGGGGGACAGGGGAACGTGAGACCCAGTACTTC
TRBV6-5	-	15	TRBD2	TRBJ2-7	CASSYYSSGGYEQYF	TGTGCCAGCAGTTACTATTCGTCGGGGGGCTACGAGCAGTACTTC
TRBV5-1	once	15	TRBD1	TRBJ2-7	CASSRTGQGPYEQYF	TGCGCCAGCAGCCGGACCGGACAGGGCCCCTACGAGCAGTACTTC
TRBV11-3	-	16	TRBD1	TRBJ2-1	CASSSGTGGDLPEQFF	TGTGCCAGCAGCTCCGGGACAGGGGGTGACTTACCTGAGCAGTTCTTC
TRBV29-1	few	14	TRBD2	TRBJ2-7	CSVEETSGAYEQYF	TGCAGCGTTGAAGAGACTAGCGGGGCCTACGAGCAGTACTTC
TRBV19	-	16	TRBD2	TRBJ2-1	CASRITSGGPYNEQFF	TGTGCCAGTAGAATAACTAGCGGGGGACCCTACAATGAGCAGTTCTTC
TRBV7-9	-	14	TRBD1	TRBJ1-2	CASSLPQGARGYTF	TGTGCCAGCAGCTTACCGCAGGGGGCTCGGGGCTACACCTTC
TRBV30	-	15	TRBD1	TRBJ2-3	CACNRGGTAKNTQYF	TGTGCCTGTAACAGGGGTGGGACAGCGAAGAATACGCAGTATTTT
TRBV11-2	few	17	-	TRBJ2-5	CASSLDHLSGYQETQYF	TGTGCCAGCAGCTTAGATCATTTGTCAGGGTACCAAGAGACCCAGTACTTC
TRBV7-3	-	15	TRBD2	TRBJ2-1	CASSLSGGFHNEQFF	TGTGCCAGCAGCTTGAGCGGGGGGTTTCACAATGAGCAGTTCTTC
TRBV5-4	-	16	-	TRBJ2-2	CASSPHEGRGTGELFF	TGTGCCAGCAGCCCTCACGAAGGGCGAGGGACCGGGGAGCTGTTTTTT
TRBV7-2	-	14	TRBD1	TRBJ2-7	CASSSRQGSDEQYF	TGTGCCAGCAGCTCCCGACAGGGGAGCGACGAGCAGTACTTC